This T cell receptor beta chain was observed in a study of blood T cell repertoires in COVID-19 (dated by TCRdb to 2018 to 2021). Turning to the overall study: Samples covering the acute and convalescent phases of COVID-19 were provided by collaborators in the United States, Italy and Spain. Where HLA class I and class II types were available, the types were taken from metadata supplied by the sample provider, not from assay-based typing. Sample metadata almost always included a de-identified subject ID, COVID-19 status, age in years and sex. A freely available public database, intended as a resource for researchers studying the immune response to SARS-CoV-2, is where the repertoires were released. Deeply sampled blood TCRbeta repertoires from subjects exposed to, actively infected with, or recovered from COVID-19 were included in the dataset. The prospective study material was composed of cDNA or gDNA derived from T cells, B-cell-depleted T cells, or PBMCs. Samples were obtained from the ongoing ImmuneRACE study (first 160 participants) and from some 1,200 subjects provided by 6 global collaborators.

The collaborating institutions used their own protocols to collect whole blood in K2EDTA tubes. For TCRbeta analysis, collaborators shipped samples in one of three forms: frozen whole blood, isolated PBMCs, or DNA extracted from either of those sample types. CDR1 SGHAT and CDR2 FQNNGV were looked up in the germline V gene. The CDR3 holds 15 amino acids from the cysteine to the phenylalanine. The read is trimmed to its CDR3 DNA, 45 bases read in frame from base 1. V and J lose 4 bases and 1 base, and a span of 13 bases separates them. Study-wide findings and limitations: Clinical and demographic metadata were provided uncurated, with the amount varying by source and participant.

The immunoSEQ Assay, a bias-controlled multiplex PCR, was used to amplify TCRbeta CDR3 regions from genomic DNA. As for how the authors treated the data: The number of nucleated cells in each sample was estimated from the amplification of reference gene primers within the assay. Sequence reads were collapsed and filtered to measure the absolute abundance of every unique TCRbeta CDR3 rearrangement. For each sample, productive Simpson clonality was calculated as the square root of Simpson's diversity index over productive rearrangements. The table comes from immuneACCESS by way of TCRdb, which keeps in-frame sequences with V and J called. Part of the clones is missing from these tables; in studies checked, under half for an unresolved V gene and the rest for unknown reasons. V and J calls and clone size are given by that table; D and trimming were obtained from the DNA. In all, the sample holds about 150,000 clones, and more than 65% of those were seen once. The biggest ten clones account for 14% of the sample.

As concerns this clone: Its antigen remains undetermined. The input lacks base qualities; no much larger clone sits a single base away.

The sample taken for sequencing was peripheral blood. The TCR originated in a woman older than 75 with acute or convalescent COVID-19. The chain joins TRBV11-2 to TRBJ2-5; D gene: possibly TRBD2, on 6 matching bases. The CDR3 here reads CASSSLLGGQETQYF. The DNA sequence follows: TGTGCCAGCAGCTCCCTCCTGGGGGGCCAAGAGACCCAGTACTTC.